These 11 T cell receptor beta chains were sequenced from one sample in a study of blood T cells in healthy people across ages. The authors ran a second PCR of 7 to 11 cycles using a sample-barcoded 5' primer and a J-beta primer mix. TCRdb ran MiXCR on the 5' RACE reads and lists one entry per CDR3 protein. The data contain fewer than 2 million distinct CDR3 sequences, approximately 40% of them seen just once; the ten biggest clones take up 23%. Material: blood. The receptors derive from a human donor in good health.

This clonotype was counted only a few times. V is TRBV6-5 and J is TRBJ2-1; no clear D gene. The CDR3 runs 12 residues. Germline assignment: CDR1 MNHEY and CDR2 SVGAGI. V lost 6 bases, J lost 8 bases, and 11 bases lay in between. CDR3 region: CASRDDGDEQFF. In DNA form, the CDR3 reads TGTGCCAGCAGGGACGATGGAGATGAGCAGTTCTTC.

The chain couples TRBV7-2 to TRBJ2-1; possible D gene TRBD1, 5 bases. V lost 1 base, J lost 8 bases, and 12 bases lay in between. CDR1 SGHTA and CDR2 FQGNSA come from the germline V gene. CDR3 length equals 14 residues. The CDR3 DNA follows: TGTGCCAGCAGCTTAGTAGGGGCTGAGGATGAGCAGTTCTTC. Translated: CASSLVGAEDEQFF.

This clonotype was seen a few times. V gene TRBV6-5 combines with J gene TRBJ1-1, with D possibly matching TRBD1 (5 bases). CDR3 size: 13 residues. V lost 7 bases and J 1 base, leaving 10 bases between the germline ends. Germline values: CDR1 MNHEY, CDR2 SVGAGI. CDR3 nucleotide sequence: TGTGCCAGCACCCCAGGGACGAACACTGAAGCTTTCTTT. Translation gives CASTPGTNTEAFF.

CDR3 coding DNA: TGCAGCGTTGTTTTGCGGGTACCCTACAATGAGCAGTTCTTC. Its translation: CSVVLRVPYNEQFF. The genes are TRBV29-1 and TRBJ2-1, with D perhaps TRBD2 (5 bases). The CDR3 runs 14 residues. Germline V CDR1 and CDR2: SQVTM, ANQGSEA. V lost 4 bases, J lost 2 bases, and 12 bases lay in between.

There are a few counts of this clonotype. The chain recombines TRBV2 with TRBJ1-2, with 7 positions matching TRBD1. CDR3 length: 12 residues. V shed 9 bases, J shed 2 bases, and the junction held 3 bases outside the gene matches. Germline V gene sequence: CDR1 SNHLY, CDR2 FYNNEI. CDR3 sequence: CARYRGNYGYTF. CDR3 nucleotides: TGTGCCAGATACAGGGGAAACTATGGCTACACCTTC.

This clonotype was counted between two and nine times. The CDR3 nucleotides are TGTGCCAGCAGCTTCAGTAGTAATGAAAAACTGTTTTTT. This translates into CASSFSSNEKLFF. The J gene is TRBJ1-4, the V gene TRBV12-3 or TRBV12-4; D not resolved. The CDR3 contains 13 residues. Trimming pared 6 bases from V and 4 bases from J, leaving 9 bases between.

This clonotype occurred a few times. The chain uses TRBV27 and TRBJ1-5; the match to TRBD1 covers 7 bases. J gave up 3 bases and V 6 bases, and 5 bases lay outside the gene matches. The germline V gene has CDR1 MNHEY and CDR2 SMNVEV (reference sequence). The CDR3 length is 14 residues. Here the CDR3 reads CASSAGTDNQPQHF. The CDR3 DNA is TGTGCCAGCAGCGCCGGGACAGACAATCAGCCCCAGCATTTT.

This clonotype was picked up a small number of times. The V and J genes are TRBV12-5 and TRBJ2-7; D possibly corresponds to TRBD2 (6 bases). CDR3 length: 14 amino acids. The germline gives CDR1 LGHNT, CDR2 FRNRAP. With 5 bases removed from V and 3 bases from J, the gap between germline ends came to 14 bases. The CDR3 DNA follows: TGTGCTAGTGGTACCCCCACGGGGGACTACGAGCAGTACTTC. As protein: CASGTPTGDYEQYF.

There are a few counts of this clonotype. The J gene is TRBJ1-2, the V gene TRBV12-3 or TRBV12-4; 10 nucleotides agree with TRBD1. This CDR3 comprises 15 residues. J was trimmed by 4 bases and V by 5 bases; bases with no gene match: 7. The DNA of the CDR3 is TGTGCCAGCAGTCCCTCGGGACAGGGGATCTATGGCTACACCTTC. It translates to CASSPSGQGIYGYTF.

This clonotype was found a few times. V gene TRBV6-2 or TRBV6-3 combines with J gene TRBJ1-4; 7 positions agree with TRBD1. This CDR3 is 16 amino acids long. Germline V CDR1 and CDR2: MNHEY, SVGEGT. The J segment lost 0 bases and the V segment lost 6 bases, leaving 7 bases of the junction unmatched. The CDR3 spells CASSSRGIATNEKLFF. DNA of the CDR3: TGTGCCAGCAGCTCCAGGGGGATTGCAACTAATGAAAAACTGTTTTTT.

The rearrangement links TRBV29-1 to TRBJ1-2; D is unresolved. The CDR3 loop spans 11 amino acids. Between the trimmed V and J ends, which lost 4 bases and 3 bases, there was a span of 6 bases. The germline V gene encodes CDR1 SQVTM and CDR2 ANQGSEA. The CDR3 spells CSVVQDYGYTF. The CDR3 DNA sequence: TGCAGCGTTGTGCAGGACTATGGCTACACCTTC.